This entry describes one TCR beta chain. The data belong to a study of blood T cell repertoires in COVID-19. On the study more broadly: Acute-phase and convalescent COVID-19 samples originated in the United States, Italy and Spain. Sample material is recorded as cDNA or gDNA derived from T cells, B-cell-depleted T cells, or PBMCs.

With 1 base clipped from V and 6 bases from J, the junction kept 4 bases outside the gene matches. The CDR3 runs 14 residues. Germline V gives CDR1 SQVTM, CDR2 ANQGSEA. Original handling: Estimation of nucleated cell counts relied on the amplification of reference gene primers. Sequencing used immunoSEQ multiplex PCR; TCRdb keeps in-frame clones, though not all of them. The DNA gave D and trimming, while V, J and clone size come from that table. The data hold about 400,000 clones, with more than 70% observed a single time. The sequenced material came from peripheral blood. This receptor was taken from a man aged 40-50 years with acute or convalescent COVID-19. The chain combines TRBV29-1 with TRBJ2-7; 12 bases agree with TRBD1. CDR3 residues: CSVEVGQGAGEQYF. In DNA, the CDR3 is TGCAGCGTTGAAGTGGGACAGGGGGCAGGCGAGCAGTACTTC.